This entry lists 26 T cell receptor beta chains sequenced from one sample in a study of identical twins. MiXCR, applied by TCRdb to the 5' RACE reads, yields one record per CDR3 protein. The profile shows 300,000 or so distinct CDR3 sequences, more than 8% of them singletons. A further study also used this sample, focusing on yellow fever vaccine responses in identical twins.

The specimen was CD8+ T cells sorted from blood. These receptors were collected from a woman between 18 and 29 years old in good health.

The chain is built from TRBV25-1 and TRBJ1-4, with D tentatively TRBD1 (5 bases). There are 16 residues in the CDR3. Per germline, CDR1 MGHDK and CDR2 SYGVNS. The ends were cut back, 7 bases at V and 0 bases at J, with 15 bases in the middle. The CDR3 loop is CASTVDGATTNEKLFF. DNA for the CDR3: TGTGCCAGCACCGTCGATGGGGCGACAACTAATGAAAAACTGTTTTTT. Based on the CDR3 plus reference TRBV25-1 and TRBJ1-4, the full variable domain is EADIYQTPRYLVIGTGKKITLECSQTMGHDKMYWYQQDPGMELHLIHYSYGVNSTEKGDLSSESTVSRIRTEHFPLTLESARPSHTSQYLCASTVDGATTNEKLFFGSGTQLSVL.

The gene calls are TRBV4-1 and TRBJ2-3; no definite D call. The CDR3 runs 17 residues. V lost 2 bases and J 3 bases, leaving 18 bases between the germline ends. Germline loops: CDR1 MGHRA, CDR2 YSYEKL. CDR3 in DNA: TGCGCCAGCAGCCAAATTTCGAAGGTTCCTGGAACAGATACGCAGTATTTT. Its translation is CASSQISKVPGTDTQYF.

This chain joins TRBV27 and TRBJ2-1; the D gene is possibly TRBD2 (6 bases). The CDR3 has 16 amino acids. From germline, CDR1 is MNHEY and CDR2 SMNVEV (reference sequence). Deletions cut 2 bases from V and 9 bases from J, with 20 bases between. The CDR3 coding sequence is TGTGCCAGCAGTTTAATAGGAGGGCCGACAAGCCCTGAGCAGTTCTTC. It specifies CASSLIGGPTSPEQFF.

This clonotype was detected a few times. The chain links TRBV7-3 to TRBJ2-1; TRBD2 aligns across 14 bases. The CDR3 runs 17 residues. CDR1 and CDR2 (germline): SGHTA, FQGTGA. Trimming took 5 bases from V and 9 from J; bases not matched to a gene: 12. The CDR3 DNA follows: TGTGCCAGCAGCGCGGTCGTAGTGACTAGCGGGGGGGTTGAGCAGTTCTTC. It encodes CASSAVVVTSGGVEQFF.

Of note for this clonotype: A single base separates this from a much larger clone, so it may be a read error. This sequence joins TRBV15 and TRBJ2-5; 7 bases map to TRBD1. J gave up 5 bases and V 6 bases, and 0 bases lay outside the gene matches. CDR3 length: 11 amino acids. In germline, CDR1 is LNHNV, CDR2 YYDKDF (reference sequence). The CDR3 sequence: CATRQGETQYF. CDR3 nucleotide sequence: TGTGCCACCAGACAGGGGGAGACCCAGTACTTC.

This chain connects TRBV19 to TRBJ2-1, with D possibly TRBD2 on 6 matching bases. Germline V gene lookup returns CDR1 LNHDA and CDR2 SQIVND (reference sequence). The V gene lost 3 bases and the J gene lost 4 bases, with 22 bases spanning the gap. This CDR3 comprises 18 residues. Here the CDR3 DNA reads TGTGCCAGTAGTATTCTCCCGCCAGCTAGCGCGGTTTACAATGAGCAGTTCTTC. Residues: CASSILPPASAVYNEQFF.

This clonotype was recorded at least ten times. The rearrangement links TRBV14 to TRBJ1-2; D uncertain. Trimming stripped 1 base from V and 5 bases from J, with 14 bases between. Germline-derived CDR1 and CDR2 are SGHDN and FVKESK. The CDR3 is made up of 15 amino acids. Here the CDR3 DNA reads TGTGCCAGCAGCCAAGTCGGAGGAGTAACTTATGGCTACACCTTC. This translates into CASSQVGGVTYGYTF.

This clonotype was detected only a few times. The chain employs TRBV7-8 and TRBJ2-7, with D perhaps TRBD2 (5 bases). Germline V lookup: CDR1 SGHVS, CDR2 FQNEAQ. With 2 bases removed from V and 3 bases from J, the gap between germline ends came to 14 bases. The CDR3 runs to 15 residues. The CDR3 spells CASSLPPPRDYEQYF. The CDR3 bases are TGTGCCAGCAGCTTACCCCCCCCACGGGACTACGAGCAGTACTTC.

This chain connects TRBV14 to TRBJ2-7; D is possibly TRBD1 (6 bases). V lost 3 bases and J 4 bases, leaving 19 bases between the germline ends. CDR1 is SGHDN and CDR2 is FVKESK in the germline V gene. The CDR3 is made up of 16 amino acids. The chain's CDR3 is CASSHRQAHGIYEQYF. For the CDR3, the DNA is TGTGCCAGCAGCCACCGACAGGCCCACGGGATATACGAGCAGTACTTC.

This clonotype has a handful of counts. This sequence joins TRBV9 and TRBJ2-7; D possibly corresponds to TRBD1 (5 bases). Trimming removed 3 bases from V and 4 bases from J, with 8 bases in between. The CDR3 consists of 12 residues. Germline-derived CDR1 and CDR2 are SGDLS and YYNGEE. The CDR3 spells CASSGPGYEQYF. The CDR3 DNA sequence: TGTGCCAGCAGCGGACCAGGGTACGAGCAGTACTTC. Supplemented by reference TRBV9 and TRBJ2-7, the full variable domain reads DSGVTQTPKHLITATGQRVTLRCSPRSGDLSVYWYQQSLDQGLQFLIQYYNGEERAKGNILERFSAQQFPDLHSELNLSSLELGDSALYFCASSGPGYEQYFGPGTRLTVT.

This clonotype appeared many times. The chain joins TRBV24-1 to TRBJ2-1, with 8 bases identical to TRBD2. Germline lookup yields CDR1 KGHDR and CDR2 SFDVKD. The ends lost 7 bases at V and 2 bases at J; junction bases unmatched: 12. This CDR3 has 17 amino acids. The CDR3 loop is CATSPRPGTSTYNEQFF. The CDR3 DNA is TGTGCCACCAGCCCCCGGCCCGGGACTAGTACCTACAATGAGCAGTTCTTC.

This clonotype showed up many times. Here the CDR3 reads CASSQADSLNQPQHF. DNA of the CDR3: TGTGCCAGCAGCCAAGCGGACAGCTTAAATCAGCCCCAGCATTTT. This rearrangement joins TRBV4-2 to TRBJ1-5; D perhaps matches TRBD1 (6 bases). Between the trimmed V and J ends, which lost 1 base and 4 bases, there was a span of 11 bases. The CDR3 totals 15 residues. CDR1 is LGHNA and CDR2 is YNFKEQ in the germline V gene.

This clonotype has ten or more counts. The chain couples TRBV4-1 to TRBJ2-2; 11 positions agree with TRBD2. The CDR3 runs to 18 residues. CDR1 MGHRA and CDR2 YSYEKL come from the germline V gene. Unmatched junction bases numbered 8, after V lost 0 bases and J lost 5 bases. The CDR3 protein is CASSQDVLAGVRTGELFF. The CDR3 DNA reads TGCGCCAGCAGCCAAGATGTACTAGCGGGAGTAAGGACCGGGGAGCTGTTTTTT.

This clonotype was counted at least ten times. The genes are TRBV7-9 and TRBJ2-7, with 9 bases aligning to TRBD2. The CDR3 runs to 14 residues. Germline V gene data show CDR1 as SEHNR and CDR2 as FQNEAQ (reference sequence). With 1 base clipped from V and 9 bases from J, the junction kept 7 bases outside the gene matches. CDR3 bases: TGTGCCAGCAGCTTAGAGGCTAGCGGGAAGGGGCAGTACTTC. This encodes CASSLEASGKGQYF. The full variable domain, rest sourced from reference TRBV7-9 and TRBJ2-7, is DTGVSQNPRHKITKRGQNVTFRCDPISEHNRLYWYRQTLGQGPEFLTYFQNEAQLEKSRLLSDRFSAERPKGSFSTLEIQRTEQGDSAMYLCASSLEASGKGQYFGPGTRLTVT.

V and J are TRBV13 and TRBJ2-2; D possibly uses TRBD1 or TRBD2 (6 bases each). This CDR3 contains 17 residues. Between the trimmed V and J ends, which lost 5 bases and 3 bases, there was a span of 19 bases. Per the germline V gene, CDR1 is PRHDT and CDR2 is FYEKMQ (reference sequence). CDR3 protein: CASSHIENRGHTGELFF. The DNA for the CDR3 is TGTGCCAGCAGCCATATTGAGAACCGGGGGCACACCGGGGAGCTGTTTTTT.

This clonotype has at least ten counts. The chain combines TRBV20-1 with TRBJ1-5, with TRBD1 as a possible D gene (6 bases). Trimming pared 7 bases from V and 4 bases from J, leaving 14 bases between. There are 13 residues in the CDR3. Germline lookup yields CDR1 DFQATT and CDR2 SNEGSKA (reference sequence). The CDR3 protein is CSGGQWENQPQHF. CDR3 nucleotides: TGCAGTGGCGGACAGTGGGAGAATCAGCCCCAGCATTTT.

This clonotype was seen a few times. The chain couples TRBV3-1 to TRBJ2-2; D not certain. Germline CDR1 LGHDT, CDR2 YNNKEL (reference sequence). The V gene lost 0 bases and the J gene lost 4 bases, with 12 bases spanning the gap. The CDR3 loop spans 16 amino acids. CDR3 bases: TGTGCCAGCAGCCAAGATTCGGGCATACTCACCGGGGAGCTGTTTTTT. Amino acids: CASSQDSGILTGELFF.

This clonotype has a count of ten or more. V gene TRBV5-6 combines with J gene TRBJ2-1; D remains ambiguous. The germline V gene encodes CDR1 SGHDT and CDR2 YYEEEE. Trimming left V 0 bases short and J 6 bases short, with 10 bases between. The CDR3 spans 14 residues. The CDR3 loop reads CASSLGVVGNEQFF. CDR3 sequence (DNA): TGTGCCAGCAGCTTGGGGGTGGTGGGCAATGAGCAGTTCTTC. The whole variable domain, filled in from reference TRBV5-6 and TRBJ2-1, reads DAGVTQSPTHLIKTRGQQVTLRCSPKSGHDTVSWYQQALGQGPQFIFQYYEEEERQRGNFPDRFSGHQFPNYSSELNVNALLLGDSALYLCASSLGVVGNEQFFGPGTRLTVL.

This clonotype was seen a handful of times. The chain uses TRBV28 and TRBJ2-7; 7 bases line up with TRBD1. Germline assignment: CDR1 MDHEN and CDR2 SYDVKM. The V and J ends lost 3 bases and 4 bases, in that order; junction bases with no gene match: 6. The CDR3 consists of 14 residues. CDR3 sequence: CASSFEGDSYEQYF. The CDR3, as DNA: TGTGCCAGCAGTTTTGAAGGGGACAGTTACGAGCAGTACTTC.

The rearrangement uses TRBV7-2 and TRBJ2-7; 10 bases align to TRBD2. This CDR3 region has 15 residues. With 3 bases clipped from V and 0 bases from J, the junction kept 2 bases outside the gene matches. The germline gives CDR1 SGHTA, CDR2 FQGNSA. The CDR3 DNA is TGTGCCAGCAGCTTTACTAGCGGGACCTCCTACGAGCAGTACTTC. It translates to CASSFTSGTSYEQYF.

This clonotype occurred many times. V and J are TRBV5-1 and TRBJ1-1; 8 bases match TRBD1. Germline CDR1 and CDR2: SGHRS and YFSETQ. This CDR3 comprises 15 residues. The V segment lost 0 bases and the J segment 5 bases; nucleotides outside the gene matches: 6. This CDR3 is CASSLGLTGGTEAFF. The DNA for the CDR3 is TGCGCCAGCAGCTTGGGCCTCACAGGGGGTACTGAAGCTTTCTTT.

The chain employs TRBV7-9 and TRBJ1-1, with no clear D. The V end was cut by 10 bases, the J end by 5 bases, with 17 bases between. The V gene's germline CDR1 is SEHNR and CDR2 FQNEAQ (reference sequence). CDR3 length: 13 amino acids. This chain's CDR3 is CANSPSVGTEAFF. CDR3 nucleotide sequence: TGTGCCAATAGCCCCTCGGTCGGGACTGAAGCTTTCTTT.

The chain employs TRBV12-3 or TRBV12-4 and TRBJ2-5; D is undetermined. The V end lost 6 bases, the J end lost 1 base, and 27 bases lay between the germline ends. The CDR3 is 19 residues long. The CDR3: CASSLFPRAADPIQETQYF. The CDR3 bases are TGTGCCAGCAGCTTATTCCCCCGGGCCGCCGACCCGATCCAAGAGACCCAGTACTTC.

This clonotype was seen only a few times. This chain links TRBV29-1 with TRBJ2-7; D not resolved. The CDR3 runs to 13 residues. Trimming removed 2 bases at V and 1 base at J, with 9 bases between. Per germline, CDR1 SQVTM and CDR2 ANQGSEA. The CDR3 region is CSVESVDSYEQYF. The CDR3 DNA sequence: TGCAGCGTTGAATCTGTAGATTCCTACGAGCAGTACTTC.

The chain links TRBV6-1 to TRBJ2-1; 15 bases agree with TRBD2. The CDR3 is made up of 18 amino acids. V was pared by 5 bases and J by 1 base, with 6 bases of the junction left unmatched. CDR1 MNHNS and CDR2 SASEGT come from the germline V gene. The CDR3 region has the DNA TGTGCCAGCAGTCCCGGGACTAGCGGGAGGTTGTCCTACAATGAGCAGTTCTTC. It encodes CASSPGTSGRLSYNEQFF.

The chain is built from TRBV7-2 and TRBJ2-5; the match to TRBD1 covers 8 bases. Per the germline V gene, CDR1 is SGHTA and CDR2 is FQGNSA. J gave up 2 bases and V 5 bases, and 4 bases lay outside the gene matches. CDR3 length: 14 amino acids. The CDR3 loop reads CASSERQGQETQYF. CDR3 bases: TGTGCCAGCAGCGAAAGACAGGGGCAAGAGACCCAGTACTTC. Drawing the rest from reference TRBV7-2 and TRBJ2-5, the complete variable domain is GAGVSQSPSNKVTEKGKDVELRCDPISGHTALYWYRQSLGQGLEFLIYFQGNSAPDKSGLPSDRFSAERTGGSVSTLTIQRTQQEDSAVYLCASSERQGQETQYFGPGTRLLVL.